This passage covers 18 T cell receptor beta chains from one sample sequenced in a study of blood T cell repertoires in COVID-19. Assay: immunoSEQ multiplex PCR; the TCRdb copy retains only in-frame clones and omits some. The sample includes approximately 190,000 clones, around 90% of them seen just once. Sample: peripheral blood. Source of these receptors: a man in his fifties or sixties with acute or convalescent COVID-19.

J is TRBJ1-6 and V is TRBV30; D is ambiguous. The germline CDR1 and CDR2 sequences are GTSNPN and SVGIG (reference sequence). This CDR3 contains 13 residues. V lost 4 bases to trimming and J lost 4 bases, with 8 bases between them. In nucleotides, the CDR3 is TGTGCCTGGACTCCCCTTTATAATTCACCCCTCCACTTT. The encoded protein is CAWTPLYNSPLHF.

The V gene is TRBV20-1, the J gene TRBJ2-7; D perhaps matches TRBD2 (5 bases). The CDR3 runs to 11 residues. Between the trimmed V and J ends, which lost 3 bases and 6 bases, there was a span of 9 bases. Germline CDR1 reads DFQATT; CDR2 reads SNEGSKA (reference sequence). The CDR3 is CSASGVGEQYV. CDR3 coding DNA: TGCAGTGCTAGCGGGGTGGGCGAGCAGTACGTC.

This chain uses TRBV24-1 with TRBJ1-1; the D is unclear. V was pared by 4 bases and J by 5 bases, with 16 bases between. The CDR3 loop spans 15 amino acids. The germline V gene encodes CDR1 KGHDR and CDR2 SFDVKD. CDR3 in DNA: TGTGCCACCAGTGACCCAACAAGTGACGGGACTGAAGCTTTCTTT. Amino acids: CATSDPTSDGTEAFF.

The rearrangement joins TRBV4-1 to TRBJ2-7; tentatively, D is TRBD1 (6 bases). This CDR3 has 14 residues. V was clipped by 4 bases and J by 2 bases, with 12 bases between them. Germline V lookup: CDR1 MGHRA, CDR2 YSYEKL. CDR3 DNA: TGCGCCAGCAGCCCCCAGGACAGCACCTACGAGCAGTACTTC. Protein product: CASSPQDSTYEQYF.

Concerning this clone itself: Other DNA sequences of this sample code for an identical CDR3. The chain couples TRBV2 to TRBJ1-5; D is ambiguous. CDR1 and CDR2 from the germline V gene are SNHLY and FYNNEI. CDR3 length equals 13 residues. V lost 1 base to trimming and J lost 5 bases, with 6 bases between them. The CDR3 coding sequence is TGTGCCAGCAGTGAAGGTAGATATCAGCCCCAGCATTTT. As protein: CASSEGRYQPQHF.

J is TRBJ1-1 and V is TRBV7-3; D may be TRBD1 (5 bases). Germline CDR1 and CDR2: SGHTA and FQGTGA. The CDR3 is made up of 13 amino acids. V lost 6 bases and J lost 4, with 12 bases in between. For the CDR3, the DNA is TGTGCCAGCAGTGGGGGGTTACGCACTGAAGCTTTCTTT. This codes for CASSGGLRTEAFF.

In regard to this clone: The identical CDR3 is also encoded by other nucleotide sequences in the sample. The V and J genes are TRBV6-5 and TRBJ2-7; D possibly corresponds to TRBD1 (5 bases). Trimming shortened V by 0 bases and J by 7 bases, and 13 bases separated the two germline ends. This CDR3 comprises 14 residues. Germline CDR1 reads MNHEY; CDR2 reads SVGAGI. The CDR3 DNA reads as TGTGCCAGCAGTTACTCCCGAAGCACAGGTGAGCAGTACTTC. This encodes CASSYSRSTGEQYF.

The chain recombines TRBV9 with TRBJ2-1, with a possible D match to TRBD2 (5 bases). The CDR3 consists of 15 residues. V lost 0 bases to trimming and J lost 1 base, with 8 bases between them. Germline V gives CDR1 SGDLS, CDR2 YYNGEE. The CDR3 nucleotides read TGTGCCAGCAGCGTAGGAATAGCGTCCTACAATGAGCAGTTCTTC. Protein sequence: CASSVGIASYNEQFF.

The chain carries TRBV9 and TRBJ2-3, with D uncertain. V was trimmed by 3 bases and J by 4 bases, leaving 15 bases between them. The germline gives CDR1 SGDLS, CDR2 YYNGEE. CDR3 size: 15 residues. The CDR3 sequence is CASSGLNRAPDTQYF. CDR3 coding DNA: TGTGCCAGCAGCGGTCTAAATCGTGCCCCAGATACGCAGTATTTT.

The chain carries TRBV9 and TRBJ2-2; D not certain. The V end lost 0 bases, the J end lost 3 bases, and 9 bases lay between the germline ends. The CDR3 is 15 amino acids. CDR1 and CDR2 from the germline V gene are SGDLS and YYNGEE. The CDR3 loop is CASSVDIRDTGELFF. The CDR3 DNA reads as TGTGCCAGCAGCGTAGATATTCGGGACACCGGGGAGCTGTTTTTT. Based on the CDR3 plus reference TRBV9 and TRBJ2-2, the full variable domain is DSGVTQTPKHLITATGQRVTLRCSPRSGDLSVYWYQQSLDQGLQFLIQYYNGEERAKGNILERFSAQQFPDLHSELNLSSLELGDSALYFCASSVDIRDTGELFFGEGSRLTVL.

In DNA form, the CDR3 reads TGTGCCAGCAGCGGCCAGGACAGGGTTAGGTTTACCGGGGAGCTGTTTTTT. It yields the protein CASSGQDRVRFTGELFF. The chain is built from TRBV9 and TRBJ2-2; 8 bases are shared with TRBD1. This CDR3 has 17 amino acids. The V gene's germline CDR1 is SGDLS and CDR2 YYNGEE. After removal of 3 bases from V and 5 bases from J, the junction contained 12 bases not matched to a gene. Combining the CDR3 with reference TRBV9 and TRBJ2-2 gives the whole variable domain DSGVTQTPKHLITATGQRVTLRCSPRSGDLSVYWYQQSLDQGLQFLIQYYNGEERAKGNILERFSAQQFPDLHSELNLSSLELGDSALYFCASSGQDRVRFTGELFFGEGSRLTVL.

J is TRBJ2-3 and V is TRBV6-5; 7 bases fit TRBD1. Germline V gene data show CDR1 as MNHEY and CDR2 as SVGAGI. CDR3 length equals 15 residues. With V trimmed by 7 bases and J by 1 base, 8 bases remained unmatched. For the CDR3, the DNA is TGTGCCAGCAAGACCGGACAGGCCCGCACAGATACGCAGTATTTT. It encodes CASKTGQARTDTQYF.

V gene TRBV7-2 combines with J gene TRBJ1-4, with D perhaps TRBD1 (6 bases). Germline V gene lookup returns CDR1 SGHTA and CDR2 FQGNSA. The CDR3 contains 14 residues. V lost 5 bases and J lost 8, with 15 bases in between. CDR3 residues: CASSQDRGGEKLFF. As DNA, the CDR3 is TGTGCCAGCAGCCAGGACAGAGGTGGCGAAAAACTGTTTTTT. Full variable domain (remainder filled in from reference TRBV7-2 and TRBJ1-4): GAGVSQSPSNKVTEKGKDVELRCDPISGHTALYWYRQSLGQGLEFLIYFQGNSAPDKSGLPSDRFSAERTGGSVSTLTIQRTQQEDSAVYLCASSQDRGGEKLFFGSGTQLSVL.

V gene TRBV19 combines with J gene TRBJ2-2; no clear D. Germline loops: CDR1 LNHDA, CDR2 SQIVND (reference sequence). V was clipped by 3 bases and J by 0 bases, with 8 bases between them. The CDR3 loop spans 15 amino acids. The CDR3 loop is CASSMVHANTGELFF. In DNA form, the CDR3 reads TGTGCCAGTAGTATGGTACACGCGAACACCGGGGAGCTGTTTTTT.

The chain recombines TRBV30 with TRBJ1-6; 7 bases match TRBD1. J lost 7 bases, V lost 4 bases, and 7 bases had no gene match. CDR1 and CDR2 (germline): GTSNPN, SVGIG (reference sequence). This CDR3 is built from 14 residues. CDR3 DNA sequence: TGTGCCTGGAAGGGGGCAGGGGGAAATTCACCCCTCCACTTT. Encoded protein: CAWKGAGGNSPLHF.

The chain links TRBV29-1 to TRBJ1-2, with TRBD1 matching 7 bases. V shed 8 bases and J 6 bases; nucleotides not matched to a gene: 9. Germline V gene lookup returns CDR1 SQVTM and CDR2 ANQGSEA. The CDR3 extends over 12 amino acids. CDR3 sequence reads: CSTLGGANGYTF. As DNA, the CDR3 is TGCAGCACCCTAGGGGGCGCGAATGGCTACACCTTC.

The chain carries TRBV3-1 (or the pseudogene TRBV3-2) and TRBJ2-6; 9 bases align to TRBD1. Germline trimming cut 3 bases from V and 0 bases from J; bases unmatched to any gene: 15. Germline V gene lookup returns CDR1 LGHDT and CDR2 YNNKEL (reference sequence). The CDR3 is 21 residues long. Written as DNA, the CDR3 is TGTGCCAGCAGCCACCTTCTGACACCGGGACAGGGATTCTCTGGGGCCAACGTCCTGACTTTC. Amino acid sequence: CASSHLLTPGQGFSGANVLTF.

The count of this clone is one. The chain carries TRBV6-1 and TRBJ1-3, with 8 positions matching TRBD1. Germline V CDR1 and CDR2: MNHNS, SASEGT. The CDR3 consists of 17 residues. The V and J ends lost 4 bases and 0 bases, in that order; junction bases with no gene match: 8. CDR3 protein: CASSGPGQGNSGNTIYF. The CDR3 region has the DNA TGTGCCAGCAGTGGCCCCGGACAGGGTAACTCTGGAAACACCATATATTTT.